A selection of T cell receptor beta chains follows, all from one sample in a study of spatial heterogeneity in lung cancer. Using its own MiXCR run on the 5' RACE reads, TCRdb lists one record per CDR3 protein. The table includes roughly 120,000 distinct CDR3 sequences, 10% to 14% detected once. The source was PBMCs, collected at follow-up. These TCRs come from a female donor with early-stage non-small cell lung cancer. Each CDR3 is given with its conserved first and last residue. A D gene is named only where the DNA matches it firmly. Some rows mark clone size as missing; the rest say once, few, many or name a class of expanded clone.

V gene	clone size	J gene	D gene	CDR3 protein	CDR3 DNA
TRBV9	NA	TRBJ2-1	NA	CASSVETGEQFF	TGTGCCAGCAGCGTAGAAACGGGTGAGCAGTTCTTC
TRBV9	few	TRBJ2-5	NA	CASSVDPRETQYF	TGTGCCAGCAGCGTAGATCCGAGGGAGACCCAGTACTTC
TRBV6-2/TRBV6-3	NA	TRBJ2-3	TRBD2	CASRPSGSTDTQYF	TGTGCCAGCAGACCTAGCGGCAGCACAGATACGCAGTATTTT
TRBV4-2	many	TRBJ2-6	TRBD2	CASSPGEAGAGANVLTF	TGTGCCAGCAGCCCAGGGGAAGCGGGAGCTGGGGCCAACGTCCTGACTTTC
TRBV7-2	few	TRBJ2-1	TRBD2	CASSLAGLHYNEQFF	TGTGCCAGCAGCCTAGCGGGACTACACTACAATGAGCAGTTCTTC
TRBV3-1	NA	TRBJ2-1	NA	CASSATRDRQFF	TGTGCCAGCAGCGCTACTAGGGATCGGCAGTTCTTC
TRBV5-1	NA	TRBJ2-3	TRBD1	CASSPGDRADTQYF	TGCGCCAGCAGCCCGGGGGACAGGGCGGATACGCAGTATTTT
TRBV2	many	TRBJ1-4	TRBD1	CANRQGDATNEKLFF	TGTGCCAACCGACAGGGAGATGCAACTAATGAAAAACTGTTTTTT
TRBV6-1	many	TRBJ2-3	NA	CASSELRGPDTQYF	TGTGCCAGCAGTGAACTCAGGGGCCCAGATACGCAGTATTTT
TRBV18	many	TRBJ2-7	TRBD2	CASSPQPRTSDHEQYF	TGTGCCAGCTCACCGCAGCCCAGGACTAGCGACCACGAGCAGTACTTC
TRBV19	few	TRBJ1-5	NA	CASSIVGGNQPQHF	TGTGCCAGTAGTATAGTTGGGGGCAATCAGCCCCAGCATTTT
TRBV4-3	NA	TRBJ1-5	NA	CASSQDVYSNQPQHF	TGCGCCAGCAGCCAAGACGTCTATAGCAATCAGCCCCAGCATTTT
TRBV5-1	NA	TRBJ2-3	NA	CASRNTDTQYF	TGCGCCAGCCGGAACACAGATACGCAGTATTTT
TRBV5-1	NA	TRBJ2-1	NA	CASSYVPDYNEQFF	TGCGCCAGCAGCTATGTCCCTGACTATAATGAGCAGTTCTTC
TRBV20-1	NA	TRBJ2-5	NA	CSARVVQKETQYF	TGCAGTGCTAGAGTAGTCCAGAAAGAGACCCAGTACTTC
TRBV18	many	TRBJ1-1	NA	CASSTSVTPNTEAFF	TGTGCCAGCTCCACCTCGGTGACACCGAACACTGAAGCTTTCTTT
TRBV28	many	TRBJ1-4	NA	CASTLTNKEKLFF	TGTGCCAGCACCCTAACGAACAAAGAAAAACTGTTTTTT
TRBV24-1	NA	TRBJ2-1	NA	CATSAFGGLNEQFF	TGTGCCACCAGTGCCTTCGGCGGGCTAAATGAGCAGTTCTTC
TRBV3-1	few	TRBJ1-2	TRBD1	CASSLRPGTGGYGYTF	TGTGCCAGCAGCCTTCGTCCCGGGACAGGGGGCTATGGCTACACCTTC
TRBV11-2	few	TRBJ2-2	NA	CASSPLGGPTGELFF	TGTGCCAGCAGCCCTCTTGGGGGCCCCACCGGGGAGCTGTTTTTT
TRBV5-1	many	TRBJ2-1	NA	CASSLVFHEQFF	TGCGCCAGCAGCTTGGTGTTTCATGAGCAGTTCTTC
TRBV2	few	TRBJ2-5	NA	CANSYQETQYF	TGTGCCAACTCGTACCAAGAGACCCAGTACTTC
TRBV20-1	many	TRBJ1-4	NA	CSAREGIWSEKLFF	TGCAGTGCTAGAGAAGGGATCTGGAGTGAAAAACTGTTTTTT
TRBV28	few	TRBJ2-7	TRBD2	CASSSTGLPIYEQYF	TGTGCCAGCAGTTCCACGGGACTACCCATCTACGAGCAGTACTTC
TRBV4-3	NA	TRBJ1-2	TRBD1	CASSPLWNGQGVYGYTF	TGCGCCAGCAGCCCTTTGTGGAATGGACAGGGCGTTTATGGCTACACCTTC
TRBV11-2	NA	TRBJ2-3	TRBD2	CASSYPGLAGGRTDTQYF	TGTGCCAGCAGCTATCCGGGACTAGCGGGAGGTAGGACAGATACGCAGTATTTT
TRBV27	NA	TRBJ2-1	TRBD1	CASSFIGQGIYNEHFF	TGTGCCAGCAGTTTTATCGGACAGGGTATCTACAATGAGCACTTCTTC
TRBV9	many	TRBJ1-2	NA	CASSVATSNYGYTF	TGTGCCAGCAGCGTAGCTACATCAAACTATGGCTACACCTTC